This entry lists 30 T cell receptor beta chains sequenced from one sample in a study of shared clonotypes between healthy human individuals. CD8 cells regarded as naive lacked CD45RO, were positively chosen for CCR7, and omitted terminally differentiated effector memory CD45RA+ cells. Sequencing was performed with immunoSEQ multiplex PCR; in TCRdb, only in-frame clones are kept and a portion is missing. The sample yields about 2,200,000 clones, about 92% seen once. Sequencing used naive CD8+ T cells from PBMCs. The receptors derive from a man aged 18 to 30 in good health. Some clones in this sample may be carry-over from other donors' samples.

On this clone itself: The sample carries other DNA sequences with the same CDR3. V is TRBV27 and J is TRBJ1-1; 7 bases map to TRBD1. Germline values: CDR1 MNHEY, CDR2 SMNVEV (reference sequence). J lost 1 base, V lost 4 bases, and 3 bases had no gene match. The CDR3 sequence is 14 residues long. CDR3 residues: CASSWSGGNTEAFF. The CDR3 DNA follows: TGTGCCAGCAGTTGGTCAGGGGGGAACACTGAAGCTTTCTTT.

This chain's CDR3 is CAWKPAGGIYNEQFF. CDR3 nucleotides: TGTGCCTGGAAGCCCGCGGGAGGGATTTACAATGAGCAGTTCTTC. The chain links TRBV30 to TRBJ2-1; 9 bases line up with TRBD2. V shed 4 bases, J shed 4 bases, and the junction held 8 bases outside the gene matches. Germline CDR1 is GTSNPN and CDR2 is SVGIG (reference sequence). This CDR3 is 15 amino acids long.

CDR3: CASSFRGGGDTQYF. The CDR3 DNA reads TGTGCCAGCAGTTTTCGGGGGGGTGGAGATACGCAGTATTTT. The V gene is TRBV28, the J gene TRBJ2-3, with 8 bases identical to TRBD2. The CDR3 is 14 residues long. The V segment lost 3 bases and the J segment 5 bases; nucleotides outside the gene matches: 4. Looked up from germline, CDR1 is MDHEN and CDR2 is SYDVKM. Filled out from reference TRBV28 and TRBJ2-3, the complete variable domain reads DVKVTQSSRYLVKRTGEKVFLECVQDMDHENMFWYRQDPGLGLRLIYFSYDVKMKEKGDIPEGYSVSREKKERFSLILESASTNQTSMYLCASSFRGGGDTQYFGPGTRLTVL.

The chain couples TRBV5-4 to TRBJ1-1; D possibly corresponds to TRBD1 (6 bases). Trimming stripped 4 bases from V and 2 bases from J, with 12 bases between. The CDR3 extends over 14 amino acids. Germline V gene sequence: CDR1 SGHNT, CDR2 YYREEE (reference sequence). The CDR3 sequence is CASSTRTVNTEAFF. The CDR3 nucleotides are TGTGCCAGCAGCACGAGGACAGTAAACACTGAAGCTTTCTTT.

V and J are TRBV11-2 and TRBJ1-2; D is possibly TRBD1 (5 bases). The CDR3 consists of 12 residues. Trimming took 3 bases from V and 10 from J, leaving 12 bases between them. The germline V gene encodes CDR1 SGHAT and CDR2 FQNNGV. For the CDR3, the DNA is TGTGCCAGCAGCTTTGGGGCAGGGCTCTACACCTTC. Its translation: CASSFGAGLYTF.

Remarks on this clone: The same CDR3 can be traced to other DNA sequences in this sample. The chain joins TRBV19 to TRBJ2-1; D might be TRBD1 or TRBD2, each matching 5 bases. This CDR3 contains 12 residues. V lost 5 bases to trimming and J lost 4 bases, with 6 bases between them. Germline assignment: CDR1 LNHDA and CDR2 SQIVND (reference sequence). For the CDR3, the DNA is TGTGCCAGTAGTTGGGGGTACAATGAGCAGTTCTTC. Translating it yields CASSWGYNEQFF.

This CDR3 reads CASSRTFEGPAEKLFF. The CDR3 DNA is TGTGCCAGCAGTCGGACGTTTGAGGGTCCCGCTGAAAAACTGTTTTTT. The chain combines TRBV6-6 with TRBJ1-4, with D hard to call. Germline V gene data show CDR1 as MNHNY and CDR2 as SVGAGI (reference sequence). The CDR3 runs to 16 residues. Trimming removed 5 bases at V and 7 bases at J, with 20 bases between.

This clone appeared a single time. As DNA, the CDR3 is TGTGCCAGCAGCTTAGGCCCGGGAGGGGCAGATACGCAGTATTTT. This codes for CASSLGPGGADTQYF. This chain uses TRBV11-2 with TRBJ2-3, with 8 bases matching TRBD2. Germline CDR1 reads SGHAT; CDR2 reads FQNNGV. CDR3 length: 15 residues. The V and J ends lost 1 base and 4 bases, in that order; junction bases with no gene match: 4.

The rearrangement uses TRBV2 and TRBJ2-7; tentatively, D is TRBD1 or TRBD2 (5 bases each). Germline V CDR1 and CDR2: SNHLY, FYNNEI. V was shortened by 2 bases and J by 2 bases, with 13 bases between the two germline ends. The CDR3 sequence is 15 residues long. CDR3 sequence (DNA): TGTGCCAGCAGTGAATCTTTGGGACCCACCTACGAGCAGTACTTC. This sequence encodes CASSESLGPTYEQYF.

The CDR3 spells CASSVDPPGREGYNEQFF. The CDR3 nucleotides read TGTGCCAGCAGCGTAGATCCCCCCGGGCGGGAGGGGTACAATGAGCAGTTCTTC. V usage is TRBV9 and J usage is TRBJ2-1; TRBD2 aligns across 9 bases. Per the germline V gene, CDR1 is SGDLS and CDR2 is YYNGEE. The CDR3 is 18 amino acids. V dropped 0 bases and J dropped 4; count of bases not matched to a gene: 11.

The chain combines TRBV27 with TRBJ2-3; 8 nucleotides agree with TRBD2. V lost 7 bases, J lost 0 bases, and 3 bases stayed unmatched. Germline lookup yields CDR1 MNHEY and CDR2 SMNVEV (reference sequence). The CDR3 is made up of 14 amino acids. The CDR3 reads CASTPGGSTDTQYF. As DNA, the CDR3 is TGTGCCAGCACACCGGGAGGGAGCACAGATACGCAGTATTTT.

The V and J genes are TRBV28 and TRBJ2-5; no clear D. The closer fit of TRBJ2-7 to the DNA end suggests the J call may be wrong. CDR3 length: 11 amino acids. Germline V CDR1 and CDR2: MDHEN, SYDVKM. The CDR3 nucleotides are TGTGCCAGCAGTTTTGGGTACGAGCAGTACTTC. Translation gives CASSFGYEQYF.

The chain couples TRBV10-3 to TRBJ1-2, with 12 bases that match TRBD1. V was clipped by 6 bases and J by 8 bases; unmatched bases: 7. This CDR3 spans 14 amino acids. Germline lookup yields CDR1 ENHRY and CDR2 SYGVKD. The CDR3 coding sequence is TGTGCCATCAGGGGACAGGGGGCTTTGGAAGGCTACACCTTC. This codes for CAIRGQGALEGYTF.

The chain recombines TRBV5-5 with TRBJ1-1; D is undetermined. This CDR3 spans 15 amino acids. Deletions cut 3 bases from V and 2 bases from J, with 14 bases between. Looked up from germline, CDR1 is SGHKS and CDR2 is YYEKEE (reference sequence). The CDR3 DNA follows: TGTGCCAGCAGCTATAGTCCAGGACTAAACACTGAAGCTTTCTTT. Translation: CASSYSPGLNTEAFF.

The chain recombines TRBV5-1 with TRBJ1-2, with 8 bases aligning to TRBD1. Germline-derived CDR1 and CDR2 are SGHRS and YFSETQ. The CDR3 loop spans 15 amino acids. The J segment lost 3 bases and the V segment lost 3 bases, leaving 7 bases of the junction unmatched. Written as DNA, the CDR3 is TGCGCCAGCAGCTCCGGACAGGGTAATGACTATGGCTACACCTTC. This translates into CASSSGQGNDYGYTF.

This chain uses TRBV4-2 with TRBJ2-1, with 8 positions matching TRBD2. The CDR3 is made up of 17 amino acids. V lost 3 bases, J lost 4 bases, and 11 bases stayed unmatched. Germline CDR1 and CDR2: LGHNA and YNFKEQ. DNA of the CDR3: TGTGCCAGCAGCCAGGACTTAAGCGGGGGAATTTACAATGAGCAGTTCTTC. Translated, it gives CASSQDLSGGIYNEQFF.

About this clone itself: The same CDR3 can be traced to other DNA sequences in this sample. CDR3 residues: CSVLAGGPSYEQYF. In DNA form, the CDR3 reads TGCAGCGTTTTAGCGGGAGGTCCCTCCTACGAGCAGTACTTC. The gene calls are TRBV29-1 and TRBJ2-7, with 10 bases lining up with TRBD2. CDR1 is SQVTM and CDR2 is ANQGSEA in the germline V gene. The CDR3 extends over 14 amino acids. V lost 5 bases and J lost 0; bases outside the gene matches: 4.

The chain is built from TRBV4-3 and TRBJ1-2; TRBD1 agrees at 9 bases. Trimming removed 2 bases from V and 2 bases from J; junction bases left unmatched: 6. The germline gives CDR1 LGHNA, CDR2 YSLEER. The CDR3 extends over 16 amino acids. CDR3 nucleotide sequence: TGCGCCAGCAGCCAAAAGGGGGGACAGGGAAACTATGGCTACACCTTC. This gives the protein CASSQKGGQGNYGYTF.

The J gene is TRBJ2-7, the V gene TRBV14, with no clear D. Germline assignment: CDR1 SGHDN and CDR2 FVKESK. This CDR3 region has 15 residues. Trimming removed 1 base from V and 6 bases from J, with 16 bases in between. The CDR3 loop reads CASSQGFVGSAEQYF. Written as DNA, the CDR3 is TGTGCCAGCAGCCAAGGGTTTGTCGGCAGTGCCGAGCAGTACTTC.

The rearrangement uses TRBV11-2 and TRBJ1-3, with D perhaps matching TRBD1 (6 bases). Per germline, CDR1 SGHAT and CDR2 FQNNGV. This CDR3 has 15 amino acids. The V end was cut by 4 bases, the J end by 0 bases, with 10 bases between. This chain's CDR3 is CASSSRGGSGNTIYF. CDR3 in DNA: TGTGCCAGCAGCTCCAGGGGAGGCTCTGGAAACACCATATATTTT.

The chain employs TRBV5-6 and TRBJ2-1; weak D call: TRBD1 (6 bases). V was cut by 4 bases and J by 3 bases, with 11 bases left in between. Per germline, CDR1 SGHDT and CDR2 YYEEEE. This CDR3 contains 14 residues. The DNA of the CDR3 is TGTGCCAGCAGCGACAGGACTGGCTACAATGAGCAGTTCTTC. Its translation is CASSDRTGYNEQFF.

The chain links TRBV2 to TRBJ2-1; 12 positions agree with TRBD2. Germline assignment: CDR1 SNHLY and CDR2 FYNNEI. There are 17 residues in the CDR3. The V and J ends lost 1 base and 5 bases, in that order; junction bases with no gene match: 6. The CDR3 is CASSEEPSGRVHNEQFF. CDR3 DNA: TGTGCCAGCAGTGAAGAGCCTAGCGGGAGGGTCCACAATGAGCAGTTCTTC. Variable domain in full (rest from reference TRBV2 and TRBJ2-1): EPEVTQTPSHQVTQMGQEVILRCVPISNHLYFYWYRQILGQKVEFLVSFYNNEISEKSEIFDDQFSVERPDGSNFTLKIRSTKLEDSAMYFCASSEEPSGRVHNEQFFGPGTRLTVL.

This clone was seen only a few times. J is TRBJ2-7 and V is TRBV28; TRBD1 matches at 9 bases. V was clipped by 3 bases and J by 2 bases; unmatched bases: 5. Per the germline V gene, CDR1 is MDHEN and CDR2 is SYDVKM. The CDR3 runs 15 residues. This CDR3 reads CASSFRDRATYEQYF. The CDR3 DNA sequence: TGTGCCAGCAGTTTTCGGGACAGGGCTACCTACGAGCAGTACTTC.

The rearrangement uses TRBV7-9 and TRBJ1-3, with unresolved D. The V end was cut by 2 bases, the J end by 0 bases, with 8 bases between. This CDR3 comprises 15 residues. Germline CDR1 reads SEHNR; CDR2 reads FQNEAQ (reference sequence). CDR3 nucleotides: TGTGCCAGCAGCTTAACGATGCTCTCTGGAAACACCATATATTTT. This sequence encodes CASSLTMLSGNTIYF.

V gene TRBV11-2 combines with J gene TRBJ2-1, with TRBD2 matching over 7 bases. The CDR3 sequence is 16 residues long. From germline, CDR1 is SGHAT and CDR2 FQNNGV. J was trimmed by 2 bases and V by 4 bases; bases with no gene match: 8. DNA of the CDR3: TGTGCCAGCAGCTCCCCTACTAGCGATGCCTACAATGAGCAGTTCTTC. It specifies CASSSPTSDAYNEQFF.

This clone was seen just once. The genes are TRBV4-1 and TRBJ2-3; D unresolved. This CDR3 has 16 residues. Germline V gene data show CDR1 as MGHRA and CDR2 as YSYEKL. V was clipped by 1 base and J by 3 bases, with 14 bases between them. The CDR3 is CASSQVLSAVTDTQYF. DNA for the CDR3: TGCGCCAGCAGCCAAGTGCTCAGTGCGGTAACAGATACGCAGTATTTT.

CDR3 sequence: CASSLPGTSGIDKFF. The CDR3 DNA sequence: TGTGCCAGCAGCCTTCCCGGGACTAGCGGAATCGACAAGTTCTTC. The chain couples TRBV11-2 to TRBJ2-1, with 11 bases that match TRBD2. The germline CDR1 and CDR2 sequences are SGHAT and FQNNGV. The V gene end was trimmed by 5 bases and the J gene end by 14 bases; junction bases not matched to a gene: 14. This CDR3 spans 15 amino acids.

The V and J genes are TRBV6-1 and TRBJ1-3, with 8 bases lining up with TRBD1. This CDR3 comprises 15 residues. Unmatched junction bases numbered 3, after V lost 5 bases and J lost 0 bases. Germline values: CDR1 MNHNS, CDR2 SASEGT. The CDR3 sequence is CASSSGQGSGNTIYF. CDR3 in DNA: TGTGCCAGCAGTTCCGGACAGGGCTCTGGAAACACCATATATTTT.

The CDR3 nucleotides are TGTGCCAGCAGTGAGTACAGGGTCACCTACGAGCAGTACTTC. Encoded protein: CASSEYRVTYEQYF. This chain links TRBV6-1 with TRBJ2-5, with D maybe TRBD1 (6 bases). The J call is uncertain, as TRBJ2-7 better fits the DNA end. The CDR3 consists of 14 residues. Germline-derived CDR1 and CDR2 are MNHNS and SASEGT.

The chain carries TRBV10-2 and TRBJ2-3, with 7 bases fitting TRBD1. With V trimmed by 2 bases and J by 5 bases, 10 bases remained unmatched. Germline CDR1 WSHSY, CDR2 SAAADI. This CDR3 contains 16 residues. CDR3 loop: CASSETGALGVDTQYF. The CDR3 region has the DNA TGCGCCAGCAGTGAGACAGGGGCGCTAGGTGTAGATACGCAGTATTTT.